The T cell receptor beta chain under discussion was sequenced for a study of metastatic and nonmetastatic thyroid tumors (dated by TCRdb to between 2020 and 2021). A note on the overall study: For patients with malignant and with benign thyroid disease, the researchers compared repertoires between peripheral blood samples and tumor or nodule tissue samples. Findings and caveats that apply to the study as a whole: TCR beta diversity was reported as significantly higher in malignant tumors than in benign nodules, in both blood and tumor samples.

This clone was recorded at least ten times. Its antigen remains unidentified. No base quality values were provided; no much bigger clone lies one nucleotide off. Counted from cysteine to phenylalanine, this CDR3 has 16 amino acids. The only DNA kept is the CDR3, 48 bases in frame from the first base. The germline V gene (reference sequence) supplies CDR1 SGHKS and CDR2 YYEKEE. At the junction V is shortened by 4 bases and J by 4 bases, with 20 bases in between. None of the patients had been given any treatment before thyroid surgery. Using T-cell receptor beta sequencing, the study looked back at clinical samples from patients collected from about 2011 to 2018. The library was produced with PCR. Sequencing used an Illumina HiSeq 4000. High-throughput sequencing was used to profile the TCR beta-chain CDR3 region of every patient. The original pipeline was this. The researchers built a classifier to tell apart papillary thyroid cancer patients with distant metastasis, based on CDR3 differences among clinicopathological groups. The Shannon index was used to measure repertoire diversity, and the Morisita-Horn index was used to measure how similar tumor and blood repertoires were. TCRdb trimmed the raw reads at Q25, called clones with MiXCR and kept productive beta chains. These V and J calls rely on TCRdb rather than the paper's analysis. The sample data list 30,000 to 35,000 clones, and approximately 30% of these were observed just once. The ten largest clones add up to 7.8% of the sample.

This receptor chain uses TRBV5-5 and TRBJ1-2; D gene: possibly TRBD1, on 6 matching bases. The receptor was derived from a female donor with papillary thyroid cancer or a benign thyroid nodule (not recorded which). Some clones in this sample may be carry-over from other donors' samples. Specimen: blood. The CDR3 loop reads CASSHPPGQILYGYTF. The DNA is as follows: TGTGCCAGCAGCCACCCCCCCGGACAGATCCTCTATGGCTACACCTTC.